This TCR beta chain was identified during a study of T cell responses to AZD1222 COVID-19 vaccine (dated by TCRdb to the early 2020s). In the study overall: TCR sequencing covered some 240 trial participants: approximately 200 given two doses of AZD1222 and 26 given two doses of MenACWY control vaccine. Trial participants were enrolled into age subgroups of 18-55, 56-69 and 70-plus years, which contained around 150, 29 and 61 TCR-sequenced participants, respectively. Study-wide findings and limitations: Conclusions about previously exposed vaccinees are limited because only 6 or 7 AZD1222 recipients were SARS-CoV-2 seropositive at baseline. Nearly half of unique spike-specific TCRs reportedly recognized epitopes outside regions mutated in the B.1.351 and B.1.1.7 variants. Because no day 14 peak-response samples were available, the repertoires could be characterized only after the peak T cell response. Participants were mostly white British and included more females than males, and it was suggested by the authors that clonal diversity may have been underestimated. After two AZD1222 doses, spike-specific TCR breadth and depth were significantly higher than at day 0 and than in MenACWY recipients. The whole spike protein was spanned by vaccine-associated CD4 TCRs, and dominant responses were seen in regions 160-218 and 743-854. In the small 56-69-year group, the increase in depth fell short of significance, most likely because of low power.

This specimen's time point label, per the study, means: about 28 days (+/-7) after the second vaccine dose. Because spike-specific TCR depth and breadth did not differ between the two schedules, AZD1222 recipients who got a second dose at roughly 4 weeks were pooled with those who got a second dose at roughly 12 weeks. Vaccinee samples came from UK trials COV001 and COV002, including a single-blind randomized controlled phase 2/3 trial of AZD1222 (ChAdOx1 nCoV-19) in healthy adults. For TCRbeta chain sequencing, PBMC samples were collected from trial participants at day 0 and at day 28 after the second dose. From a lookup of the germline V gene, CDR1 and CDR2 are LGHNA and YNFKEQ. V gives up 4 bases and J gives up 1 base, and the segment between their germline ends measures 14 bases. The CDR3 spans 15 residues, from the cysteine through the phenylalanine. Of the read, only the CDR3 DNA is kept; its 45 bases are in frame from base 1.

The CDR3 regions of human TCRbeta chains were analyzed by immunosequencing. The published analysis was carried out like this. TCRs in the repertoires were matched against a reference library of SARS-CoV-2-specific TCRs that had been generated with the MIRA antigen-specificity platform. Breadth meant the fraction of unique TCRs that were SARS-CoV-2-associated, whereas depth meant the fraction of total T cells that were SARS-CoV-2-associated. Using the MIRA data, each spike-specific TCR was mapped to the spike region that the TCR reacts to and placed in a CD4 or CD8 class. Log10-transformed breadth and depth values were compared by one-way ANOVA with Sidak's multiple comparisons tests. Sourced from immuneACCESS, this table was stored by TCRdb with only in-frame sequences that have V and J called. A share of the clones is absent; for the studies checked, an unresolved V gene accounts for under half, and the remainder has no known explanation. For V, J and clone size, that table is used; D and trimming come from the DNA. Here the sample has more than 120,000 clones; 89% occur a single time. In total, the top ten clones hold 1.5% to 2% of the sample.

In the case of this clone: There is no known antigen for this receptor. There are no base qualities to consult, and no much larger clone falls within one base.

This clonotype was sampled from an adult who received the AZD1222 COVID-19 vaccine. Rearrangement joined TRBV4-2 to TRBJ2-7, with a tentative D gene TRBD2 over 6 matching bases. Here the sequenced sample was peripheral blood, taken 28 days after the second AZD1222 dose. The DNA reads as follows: TGTGCCAGCAGCCTCCTACCGGGACTGTCCTACGAGCAGTACTTC. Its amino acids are CASSLLPGLSYEQYF.